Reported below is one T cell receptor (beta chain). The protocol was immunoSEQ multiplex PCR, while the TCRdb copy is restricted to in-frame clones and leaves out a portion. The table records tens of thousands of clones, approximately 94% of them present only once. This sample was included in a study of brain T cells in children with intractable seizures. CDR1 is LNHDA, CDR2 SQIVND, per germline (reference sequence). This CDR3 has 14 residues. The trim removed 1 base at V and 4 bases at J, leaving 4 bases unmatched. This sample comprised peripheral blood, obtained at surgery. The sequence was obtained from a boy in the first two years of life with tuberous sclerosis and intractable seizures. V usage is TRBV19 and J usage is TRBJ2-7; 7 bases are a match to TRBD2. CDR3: CASSIAGGSYEQYF. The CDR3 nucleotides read TGTGCCAGTAGTATAGCGGGCGGGAGTTACGAGCAGTACTTC.